This T cell receptor beta chain was recorded in a study of human T cells and chemical hapten exposure. Study results and limitations: Patch test score was positively correlated with the counts of PT1 expanded TCRs.

TCRdb independently ran MiXCR on the RACE reads; one entry per CDR3 protein. The sample shows approximately 41,000 distinct CDR3 sequences, under 4.5% of them seen only once. This clonotype was counted many times. What it recognizes is unknown. Germline CDR1 reads SGHVS; CDR2 reads FQNEAQ. The CDR3 sequence is 16 residues long. V shed 2 bases and J 2 bases; nucleotides not matched to a gene: 6. Stated time point: patch test 1, 2 weeks after DPC sensitization. Stated treatment: therapeutic diphenylcyclopropenone sensitization with weekly scalp DPC. Total RNA extraction was carried out from unfractionated whole blood.

The sequencing here drew on whole blood, taken in connection with sensitization to the hapten diphenylcyclopropenone (DPC). This sequence originates from a man aged 45-65 years with alopecia areata. Some clones in this sample may be carry-over from other donors' samples. The rearrangement uses TRBV7-8 and TRBJ2-3; 8 bases align to TRBD2. This CDR3 reads CASSLLLADNTDTQYF. CDR3 nucleotide sequence: TGTGCCAGCAGCTTACTACTAGCGGACAACACAGATACGCAGTATTTT.